This record covers a single T cell receptor (beta chain). Its antigen is as yet unknown. This sample was included in a study of shared clonotypes between healthy human individuals. Findings and caveats of the study: Clonotype sharing among donors likely depends on sequencing depth. Investigators collected only blood, and repertoires in tissues likely differ.

Original processing methods: ImmunoSEQ yielded junction-only sequences lacking quality scores, so filtering differed. The table came from immunoSEQ multiplex PCR; TCRdb's copy has only in-frame clones and leaves some out. The DNA gave D and trimming, while V, J and clone size come from that table. The sample holds some 200,000 clones, over 85% seen once. The V end lost 3 bases, the J end lost 5 bases, and 8 bases lay between the germline ends. The germline V gene encodes CDR1 KGHSH and CDR2 LQKENI. The CDR3 has 13 amino acids. This receptor was obtained from a woman between 25 and 40 years old in good health. The sequencing input was naive CD4+ T cells sorted from blood. Subset given: CD45RA+ positively selected. This chain joins TRBV18 and TRBJ2-1; D unclear. As DNA, the CDR3 is TGTGCCAGCTCACCTTCCGAGGACAATGAGCAGTTCTTC. It is translated as CASSPSEDNEQFF.